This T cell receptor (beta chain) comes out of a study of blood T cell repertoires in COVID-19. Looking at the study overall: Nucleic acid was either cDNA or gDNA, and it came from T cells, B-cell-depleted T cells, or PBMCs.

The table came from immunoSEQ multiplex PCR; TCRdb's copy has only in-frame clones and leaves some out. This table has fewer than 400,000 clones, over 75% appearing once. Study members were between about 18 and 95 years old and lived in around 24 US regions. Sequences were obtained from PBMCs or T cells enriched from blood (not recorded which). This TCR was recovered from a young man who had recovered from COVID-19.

The chain's CDR3 is CASSDWGRDITEAFF. The CDR3 bases are TGCGCCAGCAGTGATTGGGGGCGCGATATAACTGAAGCTTTCTTT. V gene TRBV10-2 combines with J gene TRBJ1-1, with D tentatively TRBD1 (6 bases). Looked up from germline, CDR1 is WSHSY and CDR2 is SAAADI. Trimming left V 3 bases short and J 5 bases short, with 16 bases between. The CDR3 is made up of 15 amino acids.